This record concerns one T cell receptor (beta chain) sequence. The CDR3 consists of 19 residues. The data were obtained in a study of Tregs in tolerant kidney transplant recipients. TCRdb's copy holds only in-frame clones and misses some; the assay was immunoSEQ multiplex PCR. The top ten hold roughly 4.7% of the sample, which has tens of thousands of clones, more than 90% seen once. Sequenced sample: CD8+ T cells from blood. V gene TRBV21-1 combines with J gene TRBJ2-5; the D call of TRBD2 is as the table states it, not checked on the DNA. TRBV21-1 is a pseudogene. The clonotype comes from a human donor in good health. CDR3 bases: TGTGCCATCCTCGCGGCGGACAGATCCGTAGCGGGAGTAAAAGAGACCCAGTACTTC. Its protein product is CAILAADRSVAGVKETQYF.